This is a list of T cell receptor beta chains from one sample in a study of cytomegalovirus exposure and HLA in healthy donors. Clones were read by immunoSEQ multiplex PCR, and TCRdb kept only the in-frame ones, dropping some. The data show more than 90,000 clones, with about two thirds seen just once and over 5% held by the top ten. Sequenced material: PBMCs. Receptors originate from a boy younger than 18 in good health and CMV-seropositive. Each CDR3 is given without its conserved first and last residue. Each record gives: CDR3 protein, D gene, V gene. D genes are given only for firm matches.

CDR3aa: AWSGEDSQNIQY; d_gene: .; v_gene: TRBV30
CDR3aa: ASGPTSGGYNEQF; d_gene: TRBD2; v_gene: TRBV12-5
CDR3aa: ASSSGGNNSPLH; d_gene: .; v_gene: TRBV7-9
CDR3aa: ASRGTSGYSYNEQF; d_gene: TRBD2; v_gene: TRBV19
CDR3aa: ASSVKDRGPQF; d_gene: TRBD1; v_gene: TRBV2
CDR3aa: ASRGGLAMGETQY; d_gene: TRBD2; v_gene: TRBV6-1
CDR3aa: ASSLGARGNTDYGYT; d_gene: .; v_gene: TRBV7-2
CDR3aa: ASSLISRTSSREQF; d_gene: TRBD2; v_gene: TRBV14
CDR3aa: ASSTYRSSGANVLT; d_gene: .; v_gene: TRBV9
CDR3aa: ASSLGPGGEDYGYT; d_gene: TRBD1; v_gene: TRBV7-2
CDR3aa: ASSSPCGGAWWTNEKLF; d_gene: .; v_gene: TRBV7-3
CDR3aa: SRTGDYEQY; d_gene: TRBD1; v_gene: TRBV20-1
CDR3aa: AWSLLAESNSPLH; d_gene: .; v_gene: TRBV30
CDR3aa: ASSWGLAGSQETQY; d_gene: TRBD2; v_gene: TRBV11-2
CDR3aa: ASSLGLAEYNEQF; d_gene: TRBD2; v_gene: TRBV7-3
CDR3aa: ASTSTGFNTEAF; d_gene: .; v_gene: TRBV27